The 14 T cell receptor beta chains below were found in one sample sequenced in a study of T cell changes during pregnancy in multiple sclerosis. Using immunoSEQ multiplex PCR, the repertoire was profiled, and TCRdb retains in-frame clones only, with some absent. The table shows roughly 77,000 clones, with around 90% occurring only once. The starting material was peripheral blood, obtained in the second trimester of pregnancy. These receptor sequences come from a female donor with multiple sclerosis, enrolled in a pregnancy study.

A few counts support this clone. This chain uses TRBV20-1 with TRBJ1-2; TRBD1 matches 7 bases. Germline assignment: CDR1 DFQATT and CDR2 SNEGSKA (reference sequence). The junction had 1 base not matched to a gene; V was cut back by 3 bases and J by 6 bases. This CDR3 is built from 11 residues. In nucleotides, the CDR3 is TGCAGTGCTAGCAGGGGGGATGGCTACACCTTC. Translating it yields CSASRGDGYTF.

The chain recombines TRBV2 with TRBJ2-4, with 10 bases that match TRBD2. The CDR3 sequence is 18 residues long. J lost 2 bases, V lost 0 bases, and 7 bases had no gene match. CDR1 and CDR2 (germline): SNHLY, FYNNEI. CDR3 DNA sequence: TGTGCCAGCAGTGAAGCGCGTAGCGGGAGGTGGACCAAAAACATTCAGTACTTC. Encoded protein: CASSEARSGRWTKNIQYF.

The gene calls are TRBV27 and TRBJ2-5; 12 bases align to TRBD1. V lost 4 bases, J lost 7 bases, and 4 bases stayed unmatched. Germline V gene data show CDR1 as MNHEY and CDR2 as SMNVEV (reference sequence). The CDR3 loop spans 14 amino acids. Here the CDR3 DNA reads TGTGCCAGCAGTTGGGACAGGGGGCATGGGACCCAGTACTTC. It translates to CASSWDRGHGTQYF.

The CDR3 here is CASSEGTGVYNEQFF. The CDR3 DNA reads TGTGCCAGCAGTGAAGGGACAGGGGTCTACAATGAGCAGTTCTTC. This rearrangement joins TRBV6-1 to TRBJ2-1; 9 nucleotides line up with TRBD1. J was trimmed by 3 bases and V by 1 base; bases with no gene match: 1. CDR3 length: 15 amino acids. The V gene's germline CDR1 is MNHNS and CDR2 SASEGT.

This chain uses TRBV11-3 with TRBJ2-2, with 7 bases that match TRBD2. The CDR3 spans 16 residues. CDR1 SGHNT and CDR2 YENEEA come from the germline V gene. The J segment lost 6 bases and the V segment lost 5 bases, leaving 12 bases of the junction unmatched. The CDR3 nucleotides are TGTGCCAGCAGCCAGGACGGGCGCGGGGGTGCCGGGGAGCTGTTTTTT. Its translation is CASSQDGRGGAGELFF.

CDR3 bases: TGTGCCAGCAGCGCCCGGGGACAGATGAACACTGAAGCTTTCTTT. This codes for CASSARGQMNTEAFF. This sequence joins TRBV5-4 and TRBJ1-1, with 7 bases matching TRBD1. The CDR3 spans 15 residues. With 4 bases clipped from V and 0 bases from J, the junction kept 6 bases outside the gene matches. The germline V gene has CDR1 SGHNT and CDR2 YYREEE (reference sequence). Variable domain in full (rest from reference TRBV5-4 and TRBJ1-1): ETGVTQSPTHLIKTRGQQVTLRCSSQSGHNTVSWYQQALGQGPQFIFQYYREEENGRGNFPPRFSGLQFPNYSSELNVNALELDDSALYLCASSARGQMNTEAFFGQGTRLTVV.

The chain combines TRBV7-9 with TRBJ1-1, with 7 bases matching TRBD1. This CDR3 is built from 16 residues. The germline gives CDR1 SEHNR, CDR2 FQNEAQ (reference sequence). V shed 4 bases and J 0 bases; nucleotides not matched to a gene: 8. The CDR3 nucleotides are TGTGCCAGCAGCTGGGACAGTTTCTCAATGAACACTGAAGCTTTCTTT. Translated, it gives CASSWDSFSMNTEAFF.

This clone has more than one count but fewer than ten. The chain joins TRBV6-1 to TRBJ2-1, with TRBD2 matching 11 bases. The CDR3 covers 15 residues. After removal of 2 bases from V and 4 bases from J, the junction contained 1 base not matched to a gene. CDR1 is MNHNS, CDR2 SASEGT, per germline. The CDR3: CASSEIAGGYNEQFF. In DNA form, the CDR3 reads TGTGCCAGCAGTGAAATAGCGGGAGGGTACAATGAGCAGTTCTTC.

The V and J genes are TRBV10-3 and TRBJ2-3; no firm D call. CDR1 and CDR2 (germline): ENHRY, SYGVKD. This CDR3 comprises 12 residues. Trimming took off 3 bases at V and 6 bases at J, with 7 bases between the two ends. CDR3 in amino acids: CAISEVRDTQYF. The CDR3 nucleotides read TGTGCCATCAGTGAAGTGAGGGATACGCAGTATTTT.

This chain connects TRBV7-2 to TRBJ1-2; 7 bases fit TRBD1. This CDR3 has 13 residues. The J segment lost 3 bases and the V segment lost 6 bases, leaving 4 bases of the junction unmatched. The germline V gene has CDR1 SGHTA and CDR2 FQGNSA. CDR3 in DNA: TGTGCCAGCAGACAAACAGGGGACTATGGCTACACCTTC. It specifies CASRQTGDYGYTF. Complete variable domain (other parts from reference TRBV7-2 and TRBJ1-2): GAGVSQSPSNKVTEKGKDVELRCDPISGHTALYWYRQSLGQGLEFLIYFQGNSAPDKSGLPSDRFSAERTGGSVSTLTIQRTQQEDSAVYLCASRQTGDYGYTFGSGTRLTVV.

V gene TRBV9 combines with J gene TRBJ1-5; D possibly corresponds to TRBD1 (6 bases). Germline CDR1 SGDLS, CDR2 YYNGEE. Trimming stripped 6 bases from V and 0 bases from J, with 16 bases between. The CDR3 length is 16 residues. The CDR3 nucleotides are TGTGCCAGCAACCCGAGGGGGGGCAGTAGCAATCAGCCCCAGCATTTT. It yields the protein CASNPRGGSSNQPQHF.

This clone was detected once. CDR3 coding DNA: TGTGCCAGCAGCCCCAGGGCAGGGAGGTATGGCTACACCTTC. Encoded protein: CASSPRAGRYGYTF. The chain recombines TRBV6-5 with TRBJ1-2, with D perhaps TRBD1 (5 bases). Germline V lookup: CDR1 MNHEY, CDR2 SVGAGI. The CDR3 runs to 14 residues. The V gene lost 6 bases and the J gene lost 5 bases, with 16 bases spanning the gap.

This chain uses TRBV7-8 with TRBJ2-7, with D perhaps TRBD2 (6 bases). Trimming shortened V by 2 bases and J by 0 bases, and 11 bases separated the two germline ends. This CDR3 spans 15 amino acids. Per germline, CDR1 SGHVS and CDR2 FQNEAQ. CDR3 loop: CASSLMGGSSYEQYF. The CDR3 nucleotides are TGTGCCAGCAGCTTAATGGGGGGAAGCTCCTACGAGCAGTACTTC. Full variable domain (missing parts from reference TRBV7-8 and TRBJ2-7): GAGVSQSPRYKVAKRGQDVALRCDPISGHVSLFWYQQALGQGPEFLTYFQNEAQLDKSGLPSDRFFAERPEGSVSTLKIQRTQQEDSAVYLCASSLMGGSSYEQYFGPGTRLTVT.

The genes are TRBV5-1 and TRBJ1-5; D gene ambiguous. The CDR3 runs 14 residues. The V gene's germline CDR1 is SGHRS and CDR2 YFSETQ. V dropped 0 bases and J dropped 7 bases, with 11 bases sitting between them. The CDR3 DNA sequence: TGCGCCAGCAGCTTGGGTACGGCGGGGCAGCCCCAGCATTTT. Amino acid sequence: CASSLGTAGQPQHF.